The TCR beta chain described here comes from a study of T cell repertoires in cytomegalovirus infection. Study-level background: Both CMV infection and a matching HLA type were indicated by public TCR beta signatures.

TCRdb analysed the reads with MiXCR anew, one entry per CDR3 protein. The table includes around 280,000 distinct CDR3 sequences, around 15% detected once. This clonotype was detected a few times. Trimming cost V 4 bases and J 4 bases, with 17 bases left between them. The germline gives CDR1 SEHNR, CDR2 FQNEAQ (reference sequence). CDR3 size: 16 residues. The TCR sequence derives from a human donor in good health (CMV status not recorded). Some clones in this sample may be carry-over from other donors' samples. The V call is TRBV7-9, the J call TRBJ1-3, with a tentative D call TRBD1 (5 bases). The source material was PBMCs. CDR3 DNA: TGTGCCAGCAGCTCCTCCCGGGACGCCGCCGGAAACACCATATATTTT. Translation gives CASSSSRDAAGNTIYF.